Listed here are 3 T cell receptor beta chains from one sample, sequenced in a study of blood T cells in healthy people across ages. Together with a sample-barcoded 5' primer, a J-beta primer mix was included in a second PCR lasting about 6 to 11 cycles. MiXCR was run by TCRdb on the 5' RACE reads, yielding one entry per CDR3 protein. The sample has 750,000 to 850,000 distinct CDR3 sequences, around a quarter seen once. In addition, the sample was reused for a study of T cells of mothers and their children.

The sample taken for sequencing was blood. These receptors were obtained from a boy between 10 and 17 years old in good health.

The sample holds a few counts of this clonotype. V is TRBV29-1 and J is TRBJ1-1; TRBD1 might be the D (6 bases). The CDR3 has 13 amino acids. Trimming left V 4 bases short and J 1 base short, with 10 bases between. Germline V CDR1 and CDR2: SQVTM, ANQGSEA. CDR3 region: CSVVRTANTEAFF. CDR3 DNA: TGCAGCGTTGTAAGGACAGCGAACACTGAAGCTTTCTTT.

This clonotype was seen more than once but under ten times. CDR3 protein: CASAVSGNTIYF. For the CDR3, the DNA is TGTGCCAGTGCGGTTTCTGGAAACACCATATATTTT. The gene calls are TRBV28 and TRBJ1-3; D uncertain. The V gene's germline CDR1 is MDHEN and CDR2 SYDVKM. Deletions cut 9 bases from V and 1 base from J, with 7 bases between. This CDR3 contains 12 residues.

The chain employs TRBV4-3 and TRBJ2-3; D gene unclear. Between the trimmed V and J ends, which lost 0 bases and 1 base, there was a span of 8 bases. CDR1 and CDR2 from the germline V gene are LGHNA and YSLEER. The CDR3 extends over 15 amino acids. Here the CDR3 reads CASSQEARRTDTQYF. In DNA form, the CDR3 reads TGCGCCAGCAGCCAAGAGGCCAGACGCACAGATACGCAGTATTTT.